These 17 T cell receptor beta chains share one sample of origin, sequenced in a study of blood T cell repertoires in COVID-19. TCRdb's copy holds only in-frame clones and misses some; the assay was immunoSEQ multiplex PCR. The sample records 140,000 or so clones, roughly 88% being singletons. Sequencing was performed on peripheral blood. All receptors come from a man aged 65 to 85 with acute or convalescent COVID-19.

This chain connects TRBV7-9 to TRBJ1-6, with D possibly TRBD1 on 5 matching bases. The germline CDR1 and CDR2 sequences are SEHNR and FQNEAQ (reference sequence). The CDR3 consists of 12 residues. The V end was cut by 3 bases, the J end by 8 bases, with 5 bases between. Written as DNA, the CDR3 is TGTGCCAGCAGCTTGACAGATTCACCCCTCCACTTT. Translated: CASSLTDSPLHF.

This chain links TRBV28 with TRBJ1-6; 10 positions match TRBD1. With 7 bases clipped from V and 8 bases from J, the junction kept 5 bases outside the gene matches. The CDR3 contains 14 residues. The germline gives CDR1 MDHEN, CDR2 SYDVKM. The CDR3 region is CASTSGQGDSPLHF. Here the CDR3 DNA reads TGTGCCAGCACCTCCGGACAGGGGGATTCACCCCTCCACTTT.

This clone was detected a few times. The CDR3 sequence: CASSQDLRQGYEQYF. The CDR3 DNA sequence: TGTGCCAGCAGCCAAGATTTGAGACAGGGATACGAGCAGTACTTC. This chain connects TRBV4-2 to TRBJ2-7; 7 positions match TRBD1. Trimming at V came to 0 bases and at J to 4 bases, leaving 6 bases not matched to a gene. Germline lookup yields CDR1 LGHNA and CDR2 YNFKEQ. The CDR3 sequence is 15 residues long.

The V and J genes are TRBV10-2 and TRBJ2-2, with 9 bases that match TRBD1. CDR3 length equals 15 residues. CDR1 and CDR2 from the germline V gene are WSHSY and SAAADI. V shed 5 bases, J shed 4 bases, and the junction held 5 bases outside the gene matches. In DNA, the CDR3 is TGCGCCAGCAGTAAACCGGGACAGGGCACCGGGGAGCTGTTTTTT. It yields the protein CASSKPGQGTGELFF.

The chain couples TRBV9 to TRBJ2-2; a possible D gene is TRBD2 (7 bases). This CDR3 has 16 residues. In germline, CDR1 is SGDLS, CDR2 YYNGEE. The V and J ends lost 8 bases and 1 base respectively, with 18 bases between them. Written as DNA, the CDR3 is TGTGCCAGTACCCCTAACGGGGGGCGGAACACCGGGGAGCTGTTTTTT. It codes for CASTPNGGRNTGELFF. The full variable domain, rest sourced from reference TRBV9 and TRBJ2-2, is DSGVTQTPKHLITATGQRVTLRCSPRSGDLSVYWYQQSLDQGLQFLIQYYNGEERAKGNILERFSAQQFPDLHSELNLSSLELGDSALYFCASTPNGGRNTGELFFGEGSRLTVL.

The rearrangement links TRBV10-2 to TRBJ1-5; 8 bases are a match to TRBD1. Unmatched junction bases numbered 12, after V lost 8 bases and J lost 3 bases. This CDR3 is 16 amino acids long. Germline-derived CDR1 and CDR2 are WSHSY and SAAADI. DNA for the CDR3: TGCGCCAGCTCATCGCGGACAGGGAAGGACAATCAGCCCCAGCATTTT. This encodes CASSSRTGKDNQPQHF.

This sequence joins TRBV6-6 and TRBJ2-5, with 8 bases identical to TRBD1. This CDR3 spans 14 amino acids. Germline trimming cut 6 bases from V and 5 bases from J; bases unmatched to any gene: 8. Germline CDR1 is MNHNY and CDR2 is SVGAGI (reference sequence). CDR3 DNA: TGTGCCAGCAGGCGGACAGGGTCGGAGGAGACCCAGTACTTC. This codes for CASRRTGSEETQYF.

This chain joins TRBV4-2 and TRBJ1-2; TRBD1 is a possible D gene (5 bases). CDR1 LGHNA and CDR2 YNFKEQ come from the germline V gene. This CDR3 contains 14 residues. Trimming pared 2 bases from V and 4 bases from J, leaving 11 bases between. The CDR3 bases are TGTGCCAGCAGCCAAACGACAGAAGGCTATGGCTACACCTTC. It yields the protein CASSQTTEGYGYTF.

This clone showed up just once. V and J are TRBV21-1 and TRBJ2-5; the table gives TRBD1 as D, unverified against the DNA. TRBV21-1 is described as a pseudogene. The CDR3 contains 12 residues. The CDR3 here is CATRRGVETQYF. The DNA for the CDR3 is TGTGCCACTCGCAGGGGAGTAGAGACCCAGTACTTC.

The rearrangement uses TRBV9 and TRBJ2-2, with D hard to call. The CDR3 spans 13 residues. Germline V CDR1 and CDR2: SGDLS, YYNGEE. The germline V and J ends were trimmed by 3 bases and 5 bases, with 8 bases remaining between them. CDR3 loop: CASSGPATGELFF. In nucleotides, the CDR3 is TGTGCCAGCAGCGGGCCCGCTACCGGGGAGCTGTTTTTT.

This rearrangement joins TRBV5-1 to TRBJ1-5; D is unresolved. The germline V gene has CDR1 SGHRS and CDR2 YFSETQ. The CDR3 runs to 14 residues. Trimming pared 7 bases from V and 2 bases from J, leaving 13 bases between. The DNA of the CDR3 is TGCGCCAGCCGCGACGGGTTGGGCAATCAGCCCCAGCATTTT. Its translation: CASRDGLGNQPQHF.

This clone was counted a few times. The rearrangement uses TRBV6-4 and TRBJ1-1; unclear D gene. The CDR3 spans 13 residues. V was pared by 3 bases and J by 3 bases, with 8 bases between. CDR1 is MRHNA, CDR2 SNTAGT, per germline. CDR3 protein: CASSEQEDTEAFF. The DNA for the CDR3 is TGTGCCAGCAGTGAGCAGGAGGACACTGAAGCTTTCTTT.

This chain connects TRBV18 to TRBJ1-1, with D hard to call. V lost 3 bases and J lost 2, with 7 bases in between. This CDR3 spans 13 amino acids. Germline lookup yields CDR1 KGHSH and CDR2 LQKENI. This CDR3 reads CASSPSLNTEAFF. The CDR3 DNA is TGTGCCAGCTCACCGTCACTCAACACTGAAGCTTTCTTT.

V gene TRBV19 combines with J gene TRBJ1-6; TRBD1 might be the D (5 bases). Trimming took 4 bases from V and 0 from J, leaving 16 bases between them. CDR3 length: 18 amino acids. CDR1 LNHDA and CDR2 SQIVND come from the germline V gene (reference sequence). The CDR3 is CASSTPRGLSSYNSPLHF. The DNA for the CDR3 is TGTGCCAGTAGTACCCCGAGGGGACTTAGCTCCTATAATTCACCCCTCCACTTT.

The chain recombines TRBV6-1 with TRBJ1-1; a weak D match, TRBD1 (5 bases). V was cut by 2 bases and J by 6 bases, with 10 bases left in between. The germline gives CDR1 MNHNS, CDR2 SASEGT. The CDR3 extends over 13 amino acids. The CDR3 sequence is CASSELWGAEAFF. In DNA form, the CDR3 reads TGTGCCAGCAGTGAACTATGGGGGGCTGAAGCTTTCTTT.

This chain links TRBV9 with TRBJ2-7; 10 bases agree with TRBD2. V lost 0 bases, J lost 0 bases, and 3 bases stayed unmatched. The CDR3 contains 16 residues. Germline lookup yields CDR1 SGDLS and CDR2 YYNGEE. CDR3 nucleotides: TGTGCCAGCAGCGTAGATAGCGGGGGGCCCTCCTACGAGCAGTACTTC. As protein: CASSVDSGGPSYEQYF.

This clone was seen only once. The chain employs TRBV28 and TRBJ1-2; 7 bases map to TRBD1. Germline CDR1 reads MDHEN; CDR2 reads SYDVKM. There are 13 residues in the CDR3. The V gene end was trimmed by 3 bases and the J gene end by 7 bases; junction bases not matched to a gene: 5. The CDR3 is CASSFTGDRGYTF. CDR3 nucleotides: TGTGCCAGCAGTTTTACAGGGGACCGTGGCTACACCTTC.